This section outlines one TCR beta chain sequence together with its context. The source of the sample is a study of control samples from healthy donors and cancer patients. Trimming stripped 2 bases from V and 0 bases from J, with 10 bases between. CDR3 length: 15 amino acids. The germline V gene encodes CDR1 MNHEY and CDR2 SVGAGI. Some clones are missing from TCRdb's copy, which holds only in-frame ones; the method was immunoSEQ multiplex PCR. The data hold 130,000 or so clones, with roughly 90% observed a single time. The clonotype was recovered from a man in his fifties or sixties in good health. The chain links TRBV6-5 to TRBJ1-1, with D unclear. Material: blood. The CDR3 here is CASSYEGSMNTEAFF. The CDR3 DNA reads TGTGCCAGCAGTTACGAGGGCTCTATGAACACTGAAGCTTTCTTT.